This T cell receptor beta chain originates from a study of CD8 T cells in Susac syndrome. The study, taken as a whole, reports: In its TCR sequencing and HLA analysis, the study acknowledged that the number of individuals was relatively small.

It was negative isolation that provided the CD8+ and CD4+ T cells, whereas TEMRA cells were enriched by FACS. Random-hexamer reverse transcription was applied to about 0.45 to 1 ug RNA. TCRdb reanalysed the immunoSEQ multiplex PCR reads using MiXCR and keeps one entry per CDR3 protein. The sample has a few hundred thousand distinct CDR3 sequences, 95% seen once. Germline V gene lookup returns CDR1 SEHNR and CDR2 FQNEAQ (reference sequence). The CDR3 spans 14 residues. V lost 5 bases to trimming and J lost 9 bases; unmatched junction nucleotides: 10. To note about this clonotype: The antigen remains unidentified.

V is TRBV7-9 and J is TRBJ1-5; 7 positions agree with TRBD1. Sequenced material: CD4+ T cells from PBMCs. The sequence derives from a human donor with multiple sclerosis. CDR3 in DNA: TGTGCCAGCAGCGCTGGGACAGTTGTATGGCCCCAGCATTTT. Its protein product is CASSAGTVVWPQHF.